Presented here are 12 T cell receptor beta chains from one specimen sequenced in a study of cytomegalovirus exposure and HLA in healthy donors. Here immunoSEQ multiplex PCR was the method, and the copy in TCRdb shows in-frame clones only, minus some. The data hold about 200,000 clones, with approximately 86% observed a single time. The material sequenced was PBMCs. Source of these receptors: a woman younger than 35 in good health and CMV-seronegative.

The chain carries TRBV5-5 and TRBJ1-4; maybe TRBD1 (6 bases). The CDR3 has 15 residues. The ends were cut back, 1 base at V and 6 bases at J, with 13 bases in the middle. Germline lookup yields CDR1 SGHKS and CDR2 YYEKEE (reference sequence). CDR3 sequence reads: CASSLSGVGHEKLFF. The CDR3 DNA reads as TGTGCCAGCAGCTTGTCAGGGGTGGGACATGAAAAACTGTTTTTT.

This clone occurred a few times. This chain joins TRBV13 and TRBJ1-2; 10 bases line up with TRBD1. The junction had 0 bases not matched to a gene; V was cut back by 3 bases and J by 2 bases. The length of the CDR3 is 14 residues. Germline assignment: CDR1 PRHDT and CDR2 FYEKMQ (reference sequence). The CDR3 is CASSLGQGNYGYTF. The DNA of the CDR3 is TGTGCCAGCAGCTTGGGACAGGGGAACTATGGCTACACCTTC.

This chain joins TRBV9 and TRBJ2-3, with 9 nucleotides matching TRBD2. The CDR3 is made up of 14 amino acids. Germline V gene data show CDR1 as SGDLS and CDR2 as YYNGEE. J gave up 6 bases and V 4 bases, and 6 bases lay outside the gene matches. The CDR3 region has the DNA TGTGCCAGCAGCCTTAGGACTAGCGTTGATACGCAGTATTTT. Residues: CASSLRTSVDTQYF.

This chain joins TRBV27 and TRBJ2-1; 7 positions match TRBD2. Per the germline V gene, CDR1 is MNHEY and CDR2 is SMNVEV (reference sequence). CDR3 length equals 17 residues. The V segment lost 6 bases and the J segment 7 bases; nucleotides outside the gene matches: 18. The CDR3 sequence: CASSIMGIAGRENEQFF. Written as DNA, the CDR3 is TGTGCCAGCAGCATTATGGGTATAGCGGGCAGGGAGAATGAGCAGTTCTTC.

V and J are TRBV2 and TRBJ1-1; 8 positions match TRBD1. Losses at the gene ends were 8 bases for V and 1 base for J; bases not matched to a gene: 0. CDR1 SNHLY and CDR2 FYNNEI come from the germline V gene. The CDR3 spans 12 residues. The CDR3 DNA reads as TGTGCCAGCGGGACAGGGAACACTGAAGCTTTCTTT. This encodes CASGTGNTEAFF.

This chain joins TRBV28 and TRBJ1-1; D possibly corresponds to TRBD1 (6 bases). The germline V gene encodes CDR1 MDHEN and CDR2 SYDVKM. CDR3 length equals 15 residues. V was shortened by 4 bases and J by 0 bases, with 12 bases between the two germline ends. The CDR3 region has the DNA TGTGCCAGCAGTTATCCGGGACATTTGAACACTGAAGCTTTCTTT. Protein: CASSYPGHLNTEAFF.

This chain links TRBV6-5 with TRBJ1-3; a weak D match, TRBD1 (5 bases). V was trimmed by 2 bases and J by 1 base, leaving 12 bases between them. This CDR3 has 16 amino acids. The V gene's germline CDR1 is MNHEY and CDR2 SVGAGI. CDR3 residues: CASSYQGLKSGNTIYF. The CDR3 coding sequence is TGTGCCAGCAGTTACCAGGGCCTGAAGTCTGGAAACACCATATATTTT.

J is TRBJ2-5 and V is TRBV2, with 7 positions matching TRBD1. In germline, CDR1 is SNHLY, CDR2 FYNNEI. The CDR3 has 13 residues. The V segment lost 4 bases and the J segment 5 bases; nucleotides outside the gene matches: 4. CDR3 residues: CASSGQGTETQYF. For the CDR3, the DNA is TGTGCCAGCAGTGGACAGGGAACGGAGACCCAGTACTTC.

The V and J genes are TRBV28 and TRBJ1-5, with 8 bases fitting TRBD1. The CDR3 contains 17 residues. V lost 3 bases to trimming and J lost 4 bases; unmatched junction nucleotides: 11. The germline V gene has CDR1 MDHEN and CDR2 SYDVKM. The CDR3 DNA reads as TGTGCCAGCAGTTTGAAAGCCGGACAGGGAGGAAATCAGCCCCAGCATTTT. This sequence encodes CASSLKAGQGGNQPQHF.

The chain links TRBV4-2 to TRBJ2-1; 9 bases are a match to TRBD2. CDR1 LGHNA and CDR2 YNFKEQ come from the germline V gene. The CDR3 contains 15 residues. V lost 4 bases and J lost 6; bases outside the gene matches: 7. CDR3 coding DNA: TGTGCCAGCAGCCTGGAGCTAGCGGGATCCAATGAGCAGTTCTTC. As protein: CASSLELAGSNEQFF.

This chain joins TRBV20-1 and TRBJ2-5, with D unresolved. V lost 5 bases and J lost 4, with 8 bases in between. Germline CDR1 reads DFQATT; CDR2 reads SNEGSKA (reference sequence). This CDR3 has 11 amino acids. The CDR3 DNA reads as TGCAGTGCTGCCCCCGGAGAGACCCAGTACTTC. It specifies CSAAPGETQYF.

V and J are TRBV7-2 and TRBJ2-7; TRBD2 aligns across 8 bases. The CDR3 length is 16 residues. Germline CDR1 and CDR2: SGHTA and FQGNSA. V gave up 7 bases and J gave up 4 bases; unmatched junction bases: 15. The CDR3 region has the DNA TGTGCCAGCACCGGATTAAGCGGGGGAGGATGGTACGAGCAGTACTTC. Encoded protein: CASTGLSGGGWYEQYF.